This T cell receptor (beta chain) was observed in a study of cytomegalovirus exposure and HLA in healthy donors. After removal of 0 bases from V and 2 bases from J, the junction contained 8 bases not matched to a gene. The CDR3 is made up of 16 amino acids. Germline CDR1 GTSNPN, CDR2 SVGIG (reference sequence). PCR amplification relied on 60 Vbeta primers (plus 13 Jbeta primers). The table came from immunoSEQ multiplex PCR; TCRdb's copy has only in-frame clones and leaves some out. The table lists about 67,000 clones. The chain has TRBV30 and TRBJ2-3, with 7 bases that match TRBD1. What was sequenced was PBMCs. The TCR originated in a young woman in good health and CMV-seronegative. The CDR3 protein is CAWSVGAGGYTDTQYF. The CDR3 nucleotides are TGTGCCTGGAGTGTAGGGGCAGGGGGTTACACAGATACGCAGTATTTT.